This TCR beta chain derives from a study of T cells in localized non-small cell lung cancer. Whole-study results and caveats: Higher adjacent-lung clonality was associated with shorter survival. Clonality peaked in uninvolved adjacent lung rather than tumor.

Harvested at least 2 cm beyond the tumor margin, adjacent lung showed no atypia. Germline CDR1 SGHNT, CDR2 YENEEA. The J segment lost 7 bases and the V segment lost 1 base, leaving 9 bases of the junction unmatched. The CDR3 extends over 16 amino acids. Some clones are missing from TCRdb's copy, which holds only in-frame ones; the method was immunoSEQ multiplex PCR. The sample includes over a thousand clones, roughly 24% of them seen just once. This clone rates as medium-sized (0.01 to 0.1%). Its antigen is unidentified. This TCR derives from a male donor older than 55 with stage III squamous cell lung carcinoma. Material: normal lung tissue next to the tumor, obtained before any cancer treatment. The J gene is TRBJ2-1, the V gene TRBV11-3; TRBD1 matches at 8 bases. CDR3 bases: TGTGCCAGCAGCTTAGGTTCCGGACAGGGTATGAATGAGCAGTTCTTC. Its protein product is CASSLGSGQGMNEQFF.